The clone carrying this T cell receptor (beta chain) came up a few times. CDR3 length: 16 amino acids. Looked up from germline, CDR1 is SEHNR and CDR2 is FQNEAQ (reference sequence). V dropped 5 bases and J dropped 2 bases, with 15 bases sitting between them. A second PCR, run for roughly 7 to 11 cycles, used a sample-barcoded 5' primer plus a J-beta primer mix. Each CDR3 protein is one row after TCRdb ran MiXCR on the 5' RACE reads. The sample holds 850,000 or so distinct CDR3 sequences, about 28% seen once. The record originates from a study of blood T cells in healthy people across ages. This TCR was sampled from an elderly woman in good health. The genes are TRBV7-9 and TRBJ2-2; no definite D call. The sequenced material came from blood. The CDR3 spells CASSPPGRRNTGELFF. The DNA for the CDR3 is TGTGCCAGCAGCCCCCCCGGACGCAGAAACACCGGGGAGCTGTTTTTT.